This T cell receptor beta chain was sequenced during a study of vaccination and CD4 T cells after COVID-19. Overall study: Overlapping SARS-CoV-2, HCoV-NL63, HCoV-OC43 and HCoV-229E spike peptides stimulated the cells.

Treatment given: approximately 9-day PBMC culture with coronavirus spike peptide pools or control peptides (ViraFEST assay). The Oncomine TCR Beta short-read assay was applied to DNA of cultured CD4+ T cells. TCRdb independently ran MiXCR on the PCR reads; one entry per CDR3 protein. The sample has around 20,000 distinct CDR3 sequences, more than 20% seen once. The length of the CDR3 is 19 residues. Germline values: CDR1 MNHEY, CDR2 SVGAGI. V lost 0 bases and J lost 3, with 18 bases in between. In regard to this clonotype: The antigen is undetermined.

Material for sequencing was cultured CD4+ T cells from blood. This receptor was taken from a human donor with COVID-19. The chain carries TRBV6-5 and TRBJ1-6; the D gene is possibly TRBD1 (5 bases). The CDR3 reads CASSYSFRAGNLYNSPLHF. For the CDR3, the DNA is TGTGCCAGCAGTTACTCATTTAGGGCAGGGAATCTCTATAATTCACCCCTCCACTTT.